This record looks at one T cell receptor (beta chain) sequence and its context. Its antigen is unknown. The CDR3 is 14 amino acids. Germline V gene lookup returns CDR1 MNHNS and CDR2 SASEGT. V was cut by 1 base and J by 7 bases, with 10 bases left in between. This specimen belongs to a study of prognosis after radiotherapy for stage I lung cancer. Study-level information: Every lung cancer patient of the non-small cell type was deemed medically inoperable.

Around 5.9 milliliters of peripheral blood were drawn at each of two time points. From genomic DNA, TCR beta CDR3 was amplified by two-round multiplex PCR. Amplification in first-round PCR relied on primers specific to each TRBV and TRBJ gene. A single record per CDR3 protein comes from TCRdb applying MiXCR to the multiplex PCR reads. The sample consists of 20,000 to 30,000 distinct CDR3 sequences, roughly two fifths of them appearing once. General study findings and limits: The tumor specificity of expanded TCR clones remained undetermined. The way patients used TRBV and TRBJ genes reportedly differed depending on whether they had metastases.

V and J are TRBV6-1 and TRBJ2-2; TRBD2 might be the D (6 bases). The TCR was taken from a donor aged 50 or older with non-small cell lung cancer. Sample: PBMCs, taken before or after stereotactic body radiation therapy (not recorded which). CDR3: CASSEGLENGELFF. The CDR3 DNA sequence: TGTGCCAGCAGTGAAGGACTAGAGAACGGGGAGCTGTTTTTT.